This entry lists 23 T cell receptor beta chains sequenced from one sample in a study of T cell responses to AZD1222 COVID-19 vaccine. TCRdb's copy holds only in-frame clones and misses some; the assay was immunoSEQ multiplex PCR. The data show roughly 120,000 clones, with 81% seen just once and roughly 4.8% held by the top ten. Source: peripheral blood, taken on day 0 of AZD1222 vaccination. The origin of the receptors is an adult in good health.

The V gene is TRBV19, the J gene TRBJ1-4; D gene ambiguous. The V and J ends lost 0 bases and 8 bases respectively, with 13 bases between them. Per germline, CDR1 LNHDA and CDR2 SQIVND (reference sequence). The CDR3 consists of 15 residues. DNA of the CDR3: TGTGCCAGTAGTATAGATTCGGGCTCTGGAGAAAAACTGTTTTTT. Its protein product is CASSIDSGSGEKLFF.

The genes are TRBV6-2 or TRBV6-3 and TRBJ1-1; TRBD1 is a possible D gene (6 bases). Germline V CDR1 and CDR2: MNHEY, SVGEGT. The CDR3 runs 12 residues. Trimming shortened V by 5 bases and J by 10 bases, and 14 bases separated the two germline ends. Written as DNA, the CDR3 is TGTGCCAGCAGTACTACTTGGGGGGCAGCTTTCTTT. It is translated as CASSTTWGAAFF.

For the CDR3, the DNA is TGCGCCAGCAGCCAAGTCCGGACCACTGAAGCTTTCTTT. Protein product: CASSQVRTTEAFF. This chain joins TRBV4-3 and TRBJ1-1; D gene ambiguous. There are 13 residues in the CDR3. Germline values: CDR1 LGHNA, CDR2 YSLEER. Between the trimmed V and J ends, which lost 1 base and 4 bases, there was a span of 7 bases.

The V and J genes are TRBV2 and TRBJ2-2; TRBD2 agrees at 7 bases. Germline CDR1 SNHLY, CDR2 FYNNEI. The ends lost 6 bases at V and 5 bases at J; junction bases unmatched: 3. The CDR3 is 13 amino acids. In nucleotides, the CDR3 is TGTGCCAGCAGCCCGGGAGGTACCGGGGAGCTGTTTTTT. Amino acids: CASSPGGTGELFF.

This rearrangement joins TRBV6-5 to TRBJ2-1; the match to TRBD2 covers 15 bases. The germline V gene has CDR1 MNHEY and CDR2 SVGAGI. With 6 bases clipped from V and 7 bases from J, the junction kept 1 base outside the gene matches. This CDR3 has 14 amino acids. As DNA, the CDR3 is TGTGCCAGCAGGGGGACTAGCGGGAGGAATGAGCAGTTCTTC. Translating it yields CASRGTSGRNEQFF.

The chain couples TRBV5-4 to TRBJ1-2; D is unresolved. Germline values: CDR1 SGHNT, CDR2 YYREEE (reference sequence). Trimming shortened V by 0 bases and J by 5 bases, and 14 bases separated the two germline ends. The CDR3 consists of 15 residues. The CDR3 nucleotides read TGTGCCAGCAGCTTGGGGGTGGGCAGGAGATATGGCTACACCTTC. Translating gives CASSLGVGRRYGYTF.

This chain uses TRBV19 with TRBJ2-6; D is unclear. CDR1 LNHDA and CDR2 SQIVND come from the germline V gene (reference sequence). This CDR3 contains 17 residues. V shed 6 bases and J shed 0 bases, with 15 bases lying between them. CDR3 residues: CASSVEPSSSGANVLTF. The CDR3 bases are TGTGCCAGTAGCGTGGAACCCTCAAGCTCTGGGGCCAACGTCCTGACTTTC.

This chain connects TRBV15 to TRBJ2-5; D is uncertain. V shed 4 bases and J shed 1 base, with 10 bases lying between them. The germline CDR1 and CDR2 sequences are LNHNV and YYDKDF (reference sequence). This CDR3 is built from 14 residues. CDR3 coding DNA: TGTGCCACCAGCACCTGGACGGTCCAAGAGACCCAGTACTTC. It yields the protein CATSTWTVQETQYF. Full variable domain (outside the CDR3, taken from reference TRBV15 and TRBJ2-5): DAMVIQNPRYQVTQFGKPVTLSCSQTLNHNVMYWYQQKSSQAPKLLFHYYDKDFNNEADTPDNFQSRRPNTSFCFLDIRSPGLGDTAMYLCATSTWTVQETQYFGPGTRLLVL.

This sequence joins TRBV2 and TRBJ1-2; 8 nucleotides match TRBD1. Trimming at V came to 11 bases and at J to 3 bases, leaving 8 bases not matched to a gene. The CDR3 sequence is 13 residues long. From germline, CDR1 is SNHLY and CDR2 FYNNEI. CDR3 region: CAGGQGSDYGYTF. The CDR3 bases are TGTGCCGGAGGACAGGGCTCGGACTATGGCTACACCTTC.

The chain combines TRBV30 with TRBJ1-3; tentatively, D is TRBD1 (6 bases). The V and J ends lost 3 bases and 0 bases respectively, with 12 bases between them. This CDR3 spans 15 amino acids. Germline CDR1 and CDR2: GTSNPN and SVGIG (reference sequence). This CDR3 reads CAWRRTASSGNTIYF. The CDR3 DNA reads TGTGCCTGGAGGCGGACAGCGAGCTCTGGAAACACCATATATTTT. The full variable domain, with the rest looked up from reference TRBV30 and TRBJ1-3, is SQTIHQWPATLVQPVGSPLSLECTVEGTSNPNLYWYRQAAGRGLQLLFYSVGIGQISSEVPQNLSASRPQDRQFILSSKKLLLSDSGFYLCAWRRTASSGNTIYFGEGSWLTVV.

A few counts support this clone. This sequence joins TRBV5-1 and TRBJ2-7; 9 bases align to TRBD2. This CDR3 comprises 17 residues. V trimming: 0 bases; J trimming: 2 bases; junction bases outside the gene matches: 9. CDR1 and CDR2 from the germline V gene are SGHRS and YFSETQ. CDR3 sequence reads: CASSLGLLLAGTYEQYF. The CDR3 DNA reads TGCGCCAGCAGCTTGGGATTGTTGCTAGCGGGGACCTACGAGCAGTACTTC.

This clone appeared once. The chain carries TRBV27 and TRBJ2-3; D uncertain. The V gene lost 2 bases and the J gene lost 1 base, with 7 bases spanning the gap. CDR1 is MNHEY, CDR2 SMNVEV, per germline (reference sequence). The CDR3 consists of 14 residues. The CDR3, as DNA: TGTGCCAGCAGTTTAAACGGCCGCACAGATACGCAGTATTTT. It specifies CASSLNGRTDTQYF.

V usage is TRBV5-1 and J usage is TRBJ2-7; a weak D match, TRBD1 (6 bases). CDR1 and CDR2 from the germline V gene are SGHRS and YFSETQ. The CDR3 is 12 amino acids. V lost 5 bases, J lost 1 base, and 7 bases lay in between. Here the CDR3 reads CASSGQSYEQYF. In DNA, the CDR3 is TGCGCCAGCAGTGGACAGTCCTACGAGCAGTACTTC.

This chain uses TRBV12-3 or TRBV12-4 with TRBJ1-1; D possibly corresponds to TRBD1 (6 bases). CDR3 size: 13 residues. The V gene lost 6 bases and the J gene lost 4 bases, with 12 bases spanning the gap. CDR3 nucleotides: TGTGCCAGCAGCAGAGGGGGGATCACTGAAGCTTTCTTT. Residues: CASSRGGITEAFF.

The chain has TRBV4-3 and TRBJ1-1; D is possibly TRBD1 (6 bases). The CDR3 has 16 amino acids. The V end lost 0 bases, the J end lost 5 bases, and 16 bases lay between the germline ends. Per the germline V gene, CDR1 is LGHNA and CDR2 is YSLEER. This CDR3 reads CASSQDLGPRGTEAFF. Written as DNA, the CDR3 is TGCGCCAGCAGCCAAGATCTGGGACCGAGGGGGACTGAAGCTTTCTTT.

The chain has TRBV6-5 and TRBJ1-5, with D possibly matching TRBD1 (6 bases). Germline CDR1 and CDR2: MNHEY and SVGAGI. The CDR3 sequence is 13 residues long. Trimming took off 6 bases at V and 6 bases at J, with 12 bases between the two ends. DNA for the CDR3: TGTGCCAGCAGCCCCGGGGGGGCTCAGCCCCAGCATTTT. Translated: CASSPGGAQPQHF.

The V and J genes are TRBV6-5 and TRBJ1-1, with D perhaps TRBD1 (5 bases). This CDR3 spans 14 amino acids. Deletions cut 4 bases from V and 0 bases from J, with 9 bases between. Germline values: CDR1 MNHEY, CDR2 SVGAGI. The CDR3 bases are TGTGCCAGCAGTTTTGGGGGAATGAACACTGAAGCTTTCTTT. Residues: CASSFGGMNTEAFF.

This clone was detected a few times. This chain connects TRBV15 to TRBJ2-3; D ambiguous. Germline V gene data show CDR1 as LNHNV and CDR2 as YYDKDF (reference sequence). Trimming left V 5 bases short and J 2 bases short, with 14 bases between. The CDR3 contains 15 residues. DNA of the CDR3: TGTGCCACCAGCCGCTACGGCTTATACACAGATACGCAGTATTTT. Its protein is CATSRYGLYTDTQYF.

The rearrangement uses TRBV11-2 and TRBJ2-7; 10 nucleotides match TRBD1. From germline, CDR1 is SGHAT and CDR2 FQNNGV. V was clipped by 3 bases and J by 4 bases; unmatched bases: 3. The CDR3 is 14 residues long. CDR3 loop: CASSFDRGRYEQYF. CDR3 nucleotides: TGTGCCAGCAGCTTCGACAGGGGGCGATACGAGCAGTACTTC.

The rearrangement links TRBV21-1 to TRBJ1-4; the table names TRBD1, a call not compared with the DNA. TRBV21-1 is designated a pseudogene. This CDR3 region has 15 residues. The CDR3 protein is CASSVQGFCNEKLFF. The CDR3, as DNA: TGTGCCAGCAGCGTACAGGGTTTCTGTAATGAAAAACTGTTTTTT.

In this sample, this clone turned up a few times. The rearrangement joins TRBV5-6 to TRBJ1-5; a possible D gene is TRBD1 (5 bases). Trimming stripped 1 base from V and 7 bases from J, with 12 bases between. The V gene's germline CDR1 is SGHDT and CDR2 YYEEEE. The CDR3 loop spans 14 amino acids. The CDR3 bases are TGTGCCAGCAGCTTGTACCAGGGTCGGCAGCCCCAGCATTTT. It codes for CASSLYQGRQPQHF.

The chain joins TRBV19 to TRBJ1-2, with 9 bases lining up with TRBD1. V was pared by 6 bases and J by 6 bases, with 8 bases of the junction left unmatched. This CDR3 has 14 amino acids. Germline assignment: CDR1 LNHDA and CDR2 SQIVND (reference sequence). The DNA for the CDR3 is TGTGCCAGTAGGGAATTACGGACAGGGGATGGCTACACCTTC. It is translated as CASRELRTGDGYTF.

The chain combines TRBV7-2 with TRBJ1-1; TRBD1 is a possible D gene (5 bases). V gave up 7 bases and J gave up 1 base, with 13 bases separating them. CDR1 and CDR2 from the germline V gene are SGHTA and FQGNSA. The CDR3 is 14 residues long. The CDR3 DNA is TGTGCCAGCACCCCGGGACCGCAGAACACTGAAGCTTTCTTT. It is translated as CASTPGPQNTEAFF.